This TCR beta chain was sequenced for a study of blood T cell repertoires in COVID-19. Study-wide background: Samples taken during acute and convalescent COVID-19 were collected in the United States, Italy and Spain.

The germline CDR1 and CDR2 sequences are LNHDA and SQIVND (reference sequence). This CDR3 has 16 amino acids. V shed 0 bases, J shed 0 bases, and the junction held 2 bases outside the gene matches. Only in-frame clones appear in the TCRdb table, and some are missing; sequencing was by immunoSEQ multiplex PCR. This table has around 88,000 clones, 90% to 95% appearing once. Sequencing was carried out using peripheral blood. This TCR was sampled from a man aged 55 to 70 with acute or convalescent COVID-19. This rearrangement joins TRBV19 to TRBJ1-5, with 7 nucleotides matching TRBD1. As DNA, the CDR3 is TGTGCCAGTAGTATAGATCCAGGGGGTAGCAATCAGCCCCAGCATTTT. This encodes CASSIDPGGSNQPQHF.